Below are 31 T cell receptor beta chains sequenced from a single sample in a study of T cell responses to AZD1222 COVID-19 vaccine (dated by TCRdb to the early 2020s). Library prep was done by the immunoSEQ multiplex PCR assay. Here the immuneACCESS table is served through TCRdb, limited to in-frame sequences with V and J called. Missing clones are a known gap in these copies; in checked studies unresolved V genes cover under half, and the rest lacks a known reason. The sample records more than 60,000 clones, 65% to 90% of which are singletons. The ten most abundant clones make up roughly 19% of the sample. The time point tag for this specimen amounts to: baseline before first vaccination. Sequenced here: peripheral blood, sampled on day 0 of AZD1222 vaccination. The source is an adult in good health.

This chain connects TRBV6-5 to TRBJ2-7; TRBD1 aligns across 7 bases. With 6 bases clipped from V and 7 bases from J, the junction kept 12 bases outside the gene matches. Germline V gives CDR1 MNHEY, CDR2 SVGAGI. The CDR3 is 14 residues long. CDR3 DNA sequence: TGTGCCAGCAGCCTGGGACAGCCCGTCGTGGAGCAGTACTTC. It translates to CASSLGQPVVEQYF.

V gene TRBV30 combines with J gene TRBJ1-6, with D maybe TRBD1 (5 bases). Looked up from germline, CDR1 is GTSNPN and CDR2 is SVGIG (reference sequence). There are 14 residues in the CDR3. Between the trimmed V and J ends, which lost 2 bases and 4 bases, there was a span of 9 bases. CDR3 DNA: TGTGCCTGGAGTTTAGACAGATATAATTCACCCCTCCACTTT. This translates into CAWSLDRYNSPLHF.

The V gene is TRBV5-1, the J gene TRBJ1-1; D remains ambiguous. Trimming left V 4 bases short and J 0 bases short, with 19 bases between. The CDR3 spans 17 residues. The germline CDR1 and CDR2 sequences are SGHRS and YFSETQ. CDR3 sequence (DNA): TGCGCCAGCAGCCCCCTGGGCCTCTCTCTTATGAACACTGAAGCTTTCTTT. Amino acid sequence: CASSPLGLSLMNTEAFF.

The V call is TRBV6-5, the J call TRBJ2-5; the match to TRBD2 covers 9 bases. Trimming took 4 bases from V and 4 from J; bases not matched to a gene: 4. CDR1 is MNHEY, CDR2 SVGAGI, per germline. The CDR3 extends over 14 amino acids. In nucleotides, the CDR3 is TGTGCCAGCAGTTCGCGGGGGGGCGGAGAGACCCAGTACTTC. It codes for CASSSRGGGETQYF.

This rearrangement joins TRBV5-1 to TRBJ1-5; TRBD1 agrees at 11 bases. The CDR3 loop spans 15 amino acids. V lost 4 bases, J lost 3 bases, and 3 bases stayed unmatched. CDR1 and CDR2 from the germline V gene are SGHRS and YFSETQ. Here the CDR3 DNA reads TGCGCCAGCAGCACGGGACAGGGGGACAATCAGCCCCAGCATTTT. It encodes CASSTGQGDNQPQHF.

The chain couples TRBV18 to TRBJ1-1; the D gene is possibly TRBD1 (5 bases). V was cut by 5 bases and J by 3 bases, with 13 bases left in between. CDR1 is KGHSH, CDR2 LQKENI, per germline. The CDR3 runs 14 residues. This CDR3 is CASSGLTVDTEAFF. As DNA, the CDR3 is TGTGCCAGCTCAGGCCTGACAGTAGACACTGAAGCTTTCTTT.

This sequence joins TRBV9 and TRBJ2-3; D gene unclear. The CDR3 is 16 residues long. V dropped 3 bases and J dropped 0 bases, with 14 bases sitting between them. Germline V gene data show CDR1 as SGDLS and CDR2 as YYNGEE. CDR3 sequence (DNA): TGTGCCAGCAGCGCTAACAAGTACCCTAGCACAGATACGCAGTATTTT. Encoded protein: CASSANKYPSTDTQYF. Variable domain in full (rest from reference TRBV9 and TRBJ2-3): DSGVTQTPKHLITATGQRVTLRCSPRSGDLSVYWYQQSLDQGLQFLIQYYNGEERAKGNILERFSAQQFPDLHSELNLSSLELGDSALYFCASSANKYPSTDTQYFGPGTRLTVL.

J is TRBJ2-1 and V is TRBV19; D call uncertain. Germline assignment: CDR1 LNHDA and CDR2 SQIVND (reference sequence). V lost 3 bases to trimming and J lost 10 bases, with 7 bases between them. The CDR3 consists of 11 residues. This CDR3 reads CASSITREQFF. CDR3 nucleotides: TGTGCCAGTAGTATTACCCGAGAGCAGTTCTTC.

CDR3 region: CASSSGAGGFTYEQYF. The CDR3 nucleotides are TGTGCCAGCAGCTCTGGAGCGGGGGGCTTTACCTACGAGCAGTACTTC. This sequence joins TRBV7-8 and TRBJ2-7; 9 nucleotides align to TRBD2. V shed 4 bases, J shed 2 bases, and the junction held 9 bases outside the gene matches. The CDR3 is 16 residues long. Per germline, CDR1 SGHVS and CDR2 FQNEAQ.

The gene calls are TRBV10-2 and TRBJ2-1; 12 bases align to TRBD2. Germline trimming cut 5 bases from V and 4 bases from J; bases unmatched to any gene: 18. The germline V gene encodes CDR1 WSHSY and CDR2 SAAADI. The CDR3 is 20 residues long. CDR3 amino acids: CASSPTSGGPTRTIYNEQFF. The CDR3 region has the DNA TGCGCCAGCAGTCCAACTAGCGGGGGGCCAACCCGAACAATATACAATGAGCAGTTCTTC.

The V and J genes are TRBV5-1 and TRBJ2-1; TRBD1 agrees at 7 bases. The CDR3 length is 15 residues. The germline CDR1 and CDR2 sequences are SGHRS and YFSETQ. The ends lost 3 bases at V and 8 bases at J; junction bases unmatched: 11. Here the CDR3 DNA reads TGCGCCAGCAGCTATAGACAGGGTGAGGATTATGAGCAGTTCTTC. Translating it yields CASSYRQGEDYEQFF.

Note on this clone: The sample carries other DNA sequences with the same CDR3. This sequence joins TRBV12-3 or TRBV12-4 and TRBJ1-1; D unclear. This CDR3 has 11 residues. With 6 bases removed from V and 2 bases from J, the gap between germline ends came to 4 bases. The DNA of the CDR3 is TGTGCCAGCAGCAGTAACACTGAAGCTTTCTTT. It encodes CASSSNTEAFF.

This clone was counted only a few times. This chain joins TRBV9 and TRBJ1-1, with 7 bases identical to TRBD1. The ends lost 0 bases at V and 4 bases at J; junction bases unmatched: 6. Germline values: CDR1 SGDLS, CDR2 YYNGEE. This CDR3 has 15 amino acids. The CDR3 DNA sequence: TGTGCCAGCAGCGTAGGCGGGCAGGGGGTCACTGAAGCTTTCTTT. The encoded protein is CASSVGGQGVTEAFF.

CDR3 nucleotide sequence: TGTGCCAGCAGATCCGGGGTCAGGGCCGAGCAGTACTTC. Translation: CASRSGVRAEQYF. The J gene is TRBJ2-7, the V gene TRBV12-3 or TRBV12-4; D tentatively fits TRBD1 or TRBD2 (5 bases each). The ends were cut back, 6 bases at V and 6 bases at J, with 15 bases in the middle. This CDR3 has 13 amino acids.

The rearrangement joins TRBV12-3 or TRBV12-4 to TRBJ1-2, with a possible D match to TRBD1 (5 bases). V lost 7 bases and J lost 7, with 16 bases in between. The CDR3 is 13 amino acids. CDR3 coding DNA: TGTGCCAGCATGCAGGGAGGGGTCCTTGGCTACACCTTC. Encoded protein: CASMQGGVLGYTF.

The rearrangement links TRBV7-3 to TRBJ1-4; D perhaps matches TRBD1 (6 bases). Trimming took off 0 bases at V and 7 bases at J, with 12 bases between the two ends. Germline CDR1 reads SGHTA; CDR2 reads FQGTGA. The CDR3 spans 15 residues. CDR3 sequence: CASSLTSGGSEKLFF. The CDR3 DNA reads as TGTGCCAGCAGCTTAACTTCCGGGGGCAGTGAAAAACTGTTTTTT.

This clone appeared once. V is TRBV19 and J is TRBJ1-1; the D is unclear. V was trimmed by 7 bases and J by 3 bases, leaving 12 bases between them. The CDR3 has 13 amino acids. CDR1 and CDR2 from the germline V gene are LNHDA and SQIVND (reference sequence). The CDR3 protein is CASTIRGDTEAFF. CDR3 DNA sequence: TGTGCCAGTACCATACGGGGAGACACTGAAGCTTTCTTT. The whole variable domain, remainder taken from reference TRBV19 and TRBJ1-1, is DGGITQSPKYLFRKEGQNVTLSCEQNLNHDAMYWYRQDPGQGLRLIYYSQIVNDFQKGDIAEGYSVSREKKESFPLTVTSAQKNPTAFYLCASTIRGDTEAFFGQGTRLTVV.

The V gene is TRBV12-3 or TRBV12-4, the J gene TRBJ2-1; possibly TRBD1 for D (6 bases). This CDR3 region has 13 residues. The V gene lost 6 bases and the J gene lost 8 bases, with 14 bases spanning the gap. The CDR3 is CASRNQQGHEQFF. The DNA for the CDR3 is TGTGCCAGCAGGAACCAACAGGGACATGAGCAGTTCTTC.

The chain carries TRBV28 and TRBJ1-6; TRBD1 aligns across 9 bases. J lost 9 bases, V lost 4 bases, and 10 bases had no gene match. This CDR3 spans 16 amino acids. CDR1 and CDR2 from the germline V gene are MDHEN and SYDVKM. CDR3 protein: CASSSNLGTGSSPLHF. The CDR3 DNA is TGTGCCAGCAGTTCTAACCTCGGGACAGGGAGTTCACCCCTCCACTTT.

This chain joins TRBV7-9 and TRBJ1-1; D is perhaps TRBD1 (5 bases). Germline assignment: CDR1 SEHNR and CDR2 FQNEAQ (reference sequence). V was shortened by 11 bases and J by 6 bases, with 13 bases between the two germline ends. The CDR3 has 11 amino acids. As DNA, the CDR3 is TGTGCCGGGGGAAGGGGCGCTGAAGCTTTCTTT. The encoded protein is CAGGRGAEAFF. The whole variable domain, filled in from reference TRBV7-9 and TRBJ1-1, reads DTGVSQNPRHKITKRGQNVTFRCDPISEHNRLYWYRQTLGQGPEFLTYFQNEAQLEKSRLLSDRFSAERPKGSFSTLEIQRTEQGDSAMYLCAGGRGAEAFFGQGTRLTVV.

This clone was seen a handful of times. The V call is TRBV29-1, the J call TRBJ1-2; a possible D gene is TRBD1 (5 bases). With 6 bases removed from V and 4 bases from J, the gap between germline ends came to 18 bases. The CDR3 has 14 amino acids. Germline loops: CDR1 SQVTM, CDR2 ANQGSEA. For the CDR3, the DNA is TGCAGCGTCGACCTCCGGGGGGACCGCTATGGCTACACCTTC. Amino acids: CSVDLRGDRYGYTF.

This clone was counted many times. The chain employs TRBV6-5 and TRBJ2-6, with 12 bases aligning to TRBD1. With 6 bases clipped from V and 7 bases from J, the junction kept 4 bases outside the gene matches. The CDR3 is made up of 15 amino acids. Germline CDR1 and CDR2: MNHEY and SVGAGI. The CDR3 coding sequence is TGTGCCAGCAGGGCGGGACAGGGGGCCGCCAACGTCCTGACTTTC. This gives the protein CASRAGQGAANVLTF.

The DNA of the CDR3 is TGTGCTAGTGGTCGAACTAGCGGGGGTCAAGAGACCCAGTACTTC. Amino acids: CASGRTSGGQETQYF. This sequence joins TRBV12-5 and TRBJ2-5; 11 bases line up with TRBD2. The germline gives CDR1 LGHNT, CDR2 FRNRAP. Trimming removed 5 bases from V and 2 bases from J; junction bases left unmatched: 4. The CDR3 extends over 15 amino acids.

The V call is TRBV7-6, the J call TRBJ1-1, with 10 positions matching TRBD1. The CDR3 runs 16 residues. V dropped 1 base and J dropped 4; count of bases not matched to a gene: 6. CDR1 and CDR2 (germline): SGHVS, FNYEAQ. The CDR3 reads CASSLGTGGSSTEAFF. The CDR3 DNA reads TGTGCCAGCAGCTTAGGGACAGGGGGATCCAGCACTGAAGCTTTCTTT.

This clone came up a few times. The rearrangement uses TRBV6-5 and TRBJ1-5, with a weak D call TRBD1 (6 bases). This CDR3 comprises 13 residues. V lost 10 bases, J lost 3 bases, and 13 bases lay in between. CDR1 and CDR2 from the germline V gene are MNHEY and SVGAGI. The CDR3: CAIADRYNQPQHF. The CDR3 bases are TGTGCCATTGCGGACAGATACAATCAGCCCCAGCATTTT.

This rearrangement joins TRBV30 to TRBJ1-2; D perhaps matches TRBD1 (5 bases). This CDR3 comprises 15 residues. V shed 4 bases and J shed 2 bases, with 17 bases lying between them. CDR1 and CDR2 (germline): GTSNPN, SVGIG (reference sequence). CDR3 coding DNA: TGTGCCTGGACCATTTGGGACCGACAGAACTATGGCTACACCTTC. As protein: CAWTIWDRQNYGYTF.

The genes are TRBV5-1 and TRBJ1-1; D is possibly TRBD1 (5 bases). There are 14 residues in the CDR3. V lost 1 base, J lost 5 bases, and 12 bases lay in between. In germline, CDR1 is SGHRS, CDR2 YFSETQ. As DNA, the CDR3 is TGCGCCAGCAGCTTGAAGCAGGGTTTGACTGAAGCTTTCTTT. Its translation is CASSLKQGLTEAFF.

The rearrangement uses TRBV7-2 and TRBJ2-7; D is possibly TRBD1 (6 bases). This CDR3 has 15 amino acids. Germline CDR1 reads SGHTA; CDR2 reads FQGNSA. The V end was cut by 1 base, the J end by 5 bases, with 15 bases between. The CDR3 loop is CASSLVGQGPHEQYF. DNA of the CDR3: TGTGCCAGCAGCTTAGTAGGTCAGGGGCCCCACGAGCAGTACTTC.

The chain employs TRBV7-6 and TRBJ1-5; D may be TRBD1 (6 bases). The CDR3 totals 18 residues. The germline V gene has CDR1 SGHVS and CDR2 FNYEAQ. V lost 2 bases, J lost 2 bases, and 19 bases lay in between. Here the CDR3 DNA reads TGTGCCAGCAGCTTAAGAGGAGGGGGGGTTATGGGCAATCAGCCCCAGCATTTT. It specifies CASSLRGGGVMGNQPQHF.

The rearrangement joins TRBV5-1 to TRBJ1-1, with no clear D. The V end lost 4 bases, the J end lost 0 bases, and 10 bases lay between the germline ends. The CDR3 runs to 14 residues. CDR1 is SGHRS and CDR2 is YFSETQ in the germline V gene. The CDR3 protein is CASSRTGMNTEAFF. The CDR3 DNA is TGCGCCAGCAGCCGGACGGGTATGAACACTGAAGCTTTCTTT. Full variable domain (rest looked up from reference TRBV5-1 and TRBJ1-1): KAGVTQTPRYLIKTRGQQVTLSCSPISGHRSVSWYQQTPGQGLQFLFEYFSETQRNKGNFPGRFSGRQFSNSRSEMNVSTLELGDSALYLCASSRTGMNTEAFFGQGTRLTVV.

The rearrangement links TRBV6-1 to TRBJ1-5; unclear D gene. This CDR3 is 11 amino acids long. In germline, CDR1 is MNHNS, CDR2 SASEGT. The V end was cut by 0 bases, the J end by 7 bases, with 1 base between. The CDR3 DNA is TGTGCCAGCAGTGAAGCCCAGCCCCAGCATTTT. It translates to CASSEAQPQHF.